This T cell receptor (beta chain) was documented in a study of graft-versus-host responses after intestinal transplantation. Study-wide results and limits: The recipient marrow held GvH clones, and some of them showed up first in ileum or blood.

Here immunoSEQ multiplex PCR was the method, and the copy in TCRdb shows in-frame clones only, minus some. This table has about 63,000 clones, 89% appearing once. Per germline, CDR1 SGHRS and CDR2 YFSETQ. CDR3 size: 15 residues. Trimming cost V 0 bases and J 1 base, with 9 bases left between them. Tissue from the graft was processed to free its intraepithelial and lamina propria lymphocytes. With respect to this clone: What it binds is unknown.

This TCR derives from a human patient who received an intestinal transplant, so some T cells may come from the graft donor. V usage is TRBV5-1 and J usage is TRBJ2-3; D gene ambiguous. This sample comprised ileum tissue, obtained 350 to 400 days after transplant. CDR3 sequence: CASSLASAGTDTQYF. Written as DNA, the CDR3 is TGCGCCAGCAGCTTGGCCTCAGCTGGCACAGATACGCAGTATTTT.